This T cell receptor beta chain was retrieved from a study of T cell repertoires in aging, cancer and after chemotherapy (dated by TCRdb to 2018 to 2020). A note on the overall study: Donors spanned six age groups from 30 or younger to 70 or older, with at least three individuals per group. Healthy donor control TCR repertoires were recorded over several months to years and showed clear clonal overlap across re-sampling. The full dataset contained several million TCR reads. To look at immunoaging and at how T cells reconstitute after chemotherapy, the study profiled TCR beta repertoires in peripheral blood from both healthy donors and cancer patients. A cohort of 220 or so cancer patients (approximately 90 with hematological and approximately 120 with solid cancers) was assembled, and approximately 99 healthy donors were included as a reference group.

Trimming accounts for 3 bases at V and 11 bases at J, while the number of junction bases matched to no gene is 11. The germline V gene supplies CDR1 KGHSH and CDR2 LQKENI. There are 14 amino acids in the CDR3, from cysteine to phenylalanine inclusive. Of the read, only the CDR3 DNA is kept; its 42 bases are in frame from base 1. Instead of sorted cells or RNA, genomic DNA extracted from peripheral blood served as the source for amplifying TCR beta rearrangements. Rearranged TRB sequences spanning V, D and J segments were amplified by multiplex touch-down PCR using a mixed TRB-A/B primer pool. Illumina adapters and sample indices were attached to the amplicons in two consecutive PCR reactions using Phusion HS II polymerase. Amplicons were gel-purified using the NucleoSpin Gel and PCR Clean-up kit and were subsequently checked with Qubit and an Agilent 2100 Bioanalyzer. Libraries were sequenced on an Illumina MiSeq using 600-cycle, single-indexed, paired-end runs. On the study's bioinformatics: MiXCR versions 2.12 and 3.0.5 were used to process the TRB sequences. Each unique CDR3 nucleotide sequence counted as one clone, and only productive sequences with at least two reads were retained. The repertoire metrics were Shannon diversity, evenness, clonality (calculated as one minus evenness), and diversity profiles parameterized by alpha from 0 to 5. The IGoR algorithm was used to compute generation probabilities of clones in paired pre- and post-chemotherapy samples. TCRdb reanalyzed the raw reads on its own, using fastp at Q25 for trimming and MiXCR for clone calling, and kept in-frame beta chains. Here each entry gathers all rows of one CDR3 protein and keeps the most common genes and DNA. The V and J calls follow TCRdb's processing rather than the paper's. The sample data list about 9,500 distinct CDR3 sequences, and around 24% of these were observed just once. The ten largest account for over 2.5% of the sample.

The investigation overall reported the following: In both cancer cohorts, median generation probability rose over the chemotherapy interval, which suggests that the repertoire was reconstituted through rebound thymic output. In healthy donors, the decline in TCR diversity with age was mainly explained by loss of richness, whereas in cancer patients loss of evenness was also found to contribute. According to the authors, the repertoire data do not permit conclusions about immunological memory after chemotherapy. Significantly lower blood TCR diversity and higher clonality were observed in untreated patients with hematological or solid cancers than in age-matched healthy donors.

Comment on this clonotype: No antigen is known for it. There are no base qualities to consult, and no much larger clone falls within one base.

The clonotype originates from a human donor in good health. The rearranged chain carries TRBV18 and TRBJ2-3; 7 junctional bases match TRBD1. The sequenced material came from blood. The CDR3 region: CASSPGTAADQQYF. DNA sequence: TGTGCCAGCTCACCTGGGACAGCCGCGGACCAGCAGTATTTT.